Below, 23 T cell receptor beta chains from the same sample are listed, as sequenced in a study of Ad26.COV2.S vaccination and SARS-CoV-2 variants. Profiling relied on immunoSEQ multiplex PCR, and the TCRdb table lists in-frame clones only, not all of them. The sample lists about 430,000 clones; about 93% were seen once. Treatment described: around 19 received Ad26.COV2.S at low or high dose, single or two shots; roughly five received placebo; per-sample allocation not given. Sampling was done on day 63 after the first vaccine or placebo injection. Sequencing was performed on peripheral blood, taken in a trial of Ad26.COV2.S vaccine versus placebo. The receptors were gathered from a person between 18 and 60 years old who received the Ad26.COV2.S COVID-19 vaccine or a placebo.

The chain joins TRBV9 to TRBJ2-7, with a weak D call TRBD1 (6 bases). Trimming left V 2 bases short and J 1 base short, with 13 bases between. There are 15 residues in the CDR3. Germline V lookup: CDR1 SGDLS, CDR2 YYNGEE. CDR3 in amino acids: CASSVRTVPSYEQYF. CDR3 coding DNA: TGTGCCAGCAGCGTTCGGACAGTCCCTTCCTACGAGCAGTACTTC.

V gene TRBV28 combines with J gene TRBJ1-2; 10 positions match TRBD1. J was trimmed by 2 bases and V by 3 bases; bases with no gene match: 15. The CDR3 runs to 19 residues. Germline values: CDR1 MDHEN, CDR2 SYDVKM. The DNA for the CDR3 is TGTGCCAGCAGTTTCTCCTCTGCGACAGGGGGCAAGAGCAACTATGGCTACACCTTC. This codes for CASSFSSATGGKSNYGYTF.

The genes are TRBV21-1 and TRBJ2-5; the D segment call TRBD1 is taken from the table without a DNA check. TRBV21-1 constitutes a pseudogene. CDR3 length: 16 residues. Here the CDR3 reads CASSKGGRRHQETQYF. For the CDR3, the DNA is TGTGCCAGCAGCAAAGGGGGCAGAAGACACCAAGAGACCCAGTACTTC.

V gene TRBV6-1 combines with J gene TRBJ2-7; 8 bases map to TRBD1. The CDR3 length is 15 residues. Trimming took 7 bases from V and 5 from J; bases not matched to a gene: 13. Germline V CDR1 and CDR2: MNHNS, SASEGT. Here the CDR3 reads CASTPLPGQENEQYF. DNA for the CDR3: TGTGCCAGCACCCCCCTACCGGGACAGGAGAACGAGCAGTACTTC.

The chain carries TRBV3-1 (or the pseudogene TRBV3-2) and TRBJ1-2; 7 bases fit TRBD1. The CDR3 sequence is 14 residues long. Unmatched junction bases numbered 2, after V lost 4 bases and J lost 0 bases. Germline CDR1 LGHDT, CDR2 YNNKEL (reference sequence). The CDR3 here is CASSPGGTNYGYTF. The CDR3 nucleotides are TGTGCCAGCAGCCCAGGGGGGACTAACTATGGCTACACCTTC.

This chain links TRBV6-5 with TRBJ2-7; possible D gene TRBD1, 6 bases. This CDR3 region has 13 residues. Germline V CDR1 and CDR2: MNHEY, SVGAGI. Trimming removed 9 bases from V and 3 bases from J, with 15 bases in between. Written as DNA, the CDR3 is TGTGCCAGTGCGAGGACAGAGAGCTACGAGCAGTACTTC. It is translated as CASARTESYEQYF.

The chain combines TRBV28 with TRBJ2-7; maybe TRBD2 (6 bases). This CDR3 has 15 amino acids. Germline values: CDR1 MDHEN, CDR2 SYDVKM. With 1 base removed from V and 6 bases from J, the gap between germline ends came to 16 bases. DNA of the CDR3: TGTGCCAGCAGTTTATTGGCCCTAGCGCGAGGCGAGCAGTACTTC. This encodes CASSLLALARGEQYF. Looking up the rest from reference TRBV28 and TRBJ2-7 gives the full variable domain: DVKVTQSSRYLVKRTGEKVFLECVQDMDHENMFWYRQDPGLGLRLIYFSYDVKMKEKGDIPEGYSVSREKKERFSLILESASTNQTSMYLCASSLLALARGEQYFGPGTRLTVT.

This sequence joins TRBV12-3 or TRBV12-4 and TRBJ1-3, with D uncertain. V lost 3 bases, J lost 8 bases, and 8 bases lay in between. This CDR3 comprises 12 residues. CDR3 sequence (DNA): TGTGCCAGCAGTTTTGAAAGAGACACCATATATTTT. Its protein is CASSFERDTIYF.

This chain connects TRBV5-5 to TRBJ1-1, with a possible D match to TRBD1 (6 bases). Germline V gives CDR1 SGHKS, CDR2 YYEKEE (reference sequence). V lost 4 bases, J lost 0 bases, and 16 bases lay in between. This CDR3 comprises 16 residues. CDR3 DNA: TGTGCCAGCAGCCGGGGCGGACAGCGGATGAACACTGAAGCTTTCTTT. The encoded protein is CASSRGGQRMNTEAFF.

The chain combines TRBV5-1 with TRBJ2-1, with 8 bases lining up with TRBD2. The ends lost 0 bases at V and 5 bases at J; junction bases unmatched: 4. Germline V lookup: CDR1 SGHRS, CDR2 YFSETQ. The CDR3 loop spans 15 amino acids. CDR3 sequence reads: CASSLVAGTHNEQFF. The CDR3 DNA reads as TGCGCCAGCAGCTTGGTAGCGGGAACTCACAATGAGCAGTTCTTC.

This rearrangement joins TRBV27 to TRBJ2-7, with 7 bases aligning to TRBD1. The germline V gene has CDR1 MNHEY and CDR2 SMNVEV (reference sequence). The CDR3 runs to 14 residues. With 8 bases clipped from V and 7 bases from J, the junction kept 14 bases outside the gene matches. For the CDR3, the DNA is TGTGCCAGCCAGACCGGACAGGCAACGGGGGAGCAGTACTTC. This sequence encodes CASQTGQATGEQYF.

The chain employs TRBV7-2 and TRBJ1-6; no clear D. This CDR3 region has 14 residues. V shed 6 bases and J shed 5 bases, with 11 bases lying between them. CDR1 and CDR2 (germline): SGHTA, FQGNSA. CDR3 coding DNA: TGTGCCAGCAGTACTCCGGAAAATAATTCACCCCTCCACTTT. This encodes CASSTPENNSPLHF.

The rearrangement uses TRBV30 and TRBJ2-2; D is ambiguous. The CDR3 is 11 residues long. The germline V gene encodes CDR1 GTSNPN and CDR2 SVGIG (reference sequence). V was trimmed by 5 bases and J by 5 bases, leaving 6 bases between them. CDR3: CAWGTTGELFF. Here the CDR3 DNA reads TGTGCCTGGGGTACTACCGGGGAGCTGTTTTTT. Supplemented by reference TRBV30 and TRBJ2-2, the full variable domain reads SQTIHQWPATLVQPVGSPLSLECTVEGTSNPNLYWYRQAAGRGLQLLFYSVGIGQISSEVPQNLSASRPQDRQFILSSKKLLLSDSGFYLCAWGTTGELFFGEGSRLTVL.

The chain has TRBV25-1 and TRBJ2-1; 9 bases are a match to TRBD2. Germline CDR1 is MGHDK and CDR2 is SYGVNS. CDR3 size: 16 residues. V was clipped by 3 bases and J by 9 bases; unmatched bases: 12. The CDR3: CASSDDVVAGVGEQFF. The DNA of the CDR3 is TGTGCCAGCAGTGATGACGTTGTAGCGGGAGTAGGTGAGCAGTTCTTC.

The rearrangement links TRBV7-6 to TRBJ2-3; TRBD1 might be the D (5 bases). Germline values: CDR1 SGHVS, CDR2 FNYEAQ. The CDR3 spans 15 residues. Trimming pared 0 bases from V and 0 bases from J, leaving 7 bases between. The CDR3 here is CASSLAAGSTDTQYF. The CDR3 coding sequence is TGTGCCAGCAGCTTAGCAGCAGGGAGCACAGATACGCAGTATTTT.

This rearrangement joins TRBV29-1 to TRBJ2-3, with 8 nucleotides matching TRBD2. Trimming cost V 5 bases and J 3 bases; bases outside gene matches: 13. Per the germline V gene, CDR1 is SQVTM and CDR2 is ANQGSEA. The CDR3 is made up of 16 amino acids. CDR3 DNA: TGCAGCGTTCGAATTTTAAAGCGGGAGAAGACAGATACGCAGTATTTT. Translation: CSVRILKREKTDTQYF.

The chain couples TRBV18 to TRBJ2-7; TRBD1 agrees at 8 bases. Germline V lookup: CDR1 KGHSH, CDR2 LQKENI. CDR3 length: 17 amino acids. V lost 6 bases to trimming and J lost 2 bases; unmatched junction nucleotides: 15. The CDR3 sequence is CASSVREGTGGPYEQYF. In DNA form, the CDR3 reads TGTGCCAGCTCGGTCCGGGAAGGCACAGGGGGTCCCTACGAGCAGTACTTC.

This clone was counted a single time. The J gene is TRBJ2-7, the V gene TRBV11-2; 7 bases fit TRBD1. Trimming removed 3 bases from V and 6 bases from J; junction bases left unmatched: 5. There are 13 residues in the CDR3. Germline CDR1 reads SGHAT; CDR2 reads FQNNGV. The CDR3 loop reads CASSFTGDGEQYF. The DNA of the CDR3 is TGTGCCAGCAGCTTTACAGGGGACGGCGAGCAGTACTTC.

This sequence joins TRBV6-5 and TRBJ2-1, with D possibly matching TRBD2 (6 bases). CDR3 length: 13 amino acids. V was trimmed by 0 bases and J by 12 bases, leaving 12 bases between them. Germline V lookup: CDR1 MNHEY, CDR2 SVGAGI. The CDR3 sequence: CASSYSSGMGQFF. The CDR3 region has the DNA TGTGCCAGCAGTTACTCTAGCGGAATGGGGCAGTTCTTC.

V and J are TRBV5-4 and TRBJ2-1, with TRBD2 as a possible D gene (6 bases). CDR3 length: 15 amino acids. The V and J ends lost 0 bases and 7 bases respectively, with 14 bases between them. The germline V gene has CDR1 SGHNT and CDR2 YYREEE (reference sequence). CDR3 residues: CASSLGTLGGNEQFF. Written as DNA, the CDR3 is TGTGCCAGCAGCTTGGGGACTTTAGGAGGGAATGAGCAGTTCTTC.

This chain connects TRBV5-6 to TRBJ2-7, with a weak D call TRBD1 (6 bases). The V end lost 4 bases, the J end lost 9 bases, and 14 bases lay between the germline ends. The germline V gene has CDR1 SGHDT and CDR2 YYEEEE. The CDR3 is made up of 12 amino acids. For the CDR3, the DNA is TGTGCCAGCAGCCCCTACAGGGATGTGCAGTACTTC. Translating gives CASSPYRDVQYF.

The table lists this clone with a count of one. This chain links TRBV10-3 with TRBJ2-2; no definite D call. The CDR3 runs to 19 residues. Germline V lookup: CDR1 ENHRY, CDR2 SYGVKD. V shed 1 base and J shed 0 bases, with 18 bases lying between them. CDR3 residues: CAISEFMLSGNANTGELFF. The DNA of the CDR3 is TGTGCCATCAGTGAGTTTATGCTTAGTGGAAACGCGAACACCGGGGAGCTGTTTTTT.

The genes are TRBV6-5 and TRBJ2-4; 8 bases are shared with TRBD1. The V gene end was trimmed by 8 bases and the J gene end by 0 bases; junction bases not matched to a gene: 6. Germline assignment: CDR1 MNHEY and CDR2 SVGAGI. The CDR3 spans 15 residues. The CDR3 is CASSLTGVAKNIQYF. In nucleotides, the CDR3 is TGTGCCAGCTCCTTGACAGGGGTAGCCAAAAACATTCAGTACTTC.